The clone carrying this TCR beta chain was seen a few times. The target antigen is unknown. These data belong to a study of T cells in Graves' hyperthyroidism and ophthalmopathy. Overall study results and limits: By a 13 V-J model, ophthalmopathy was set apart from stable hyperthyroidism.

CDR1 and CDR2 from the germline V gene are SEHNR and FQNEAQ (reference sequence). CDR3 length: 14 amino acids. Losses at the gene ends were 3 bases for V and 5 bases for J; bases not matched to a gene: 2. Using RNA transcripts as the source, TCR beta CDR3 regions were amplified. The primer set for the first-round RT-PCR of the TCR CDR3 was HTBI. TCRdb re-called the multiplex PCR reads through MiXCR, storing one row per CDR3 protein. Among hundreds of thousands of distinct CDR3 sequences listed, roughly 46% were seen once. This receptor was taken from an adult man with Graves' disease, either hyperthyroidism or ophthalmopathy (not recorded which). The sample taken for sequencing was peripheral blood or thyroid tissue (not recorded which). The chain links TRBV7-9 to TRBJ1-4; 8 nucleotides align to TRBD1. Here the CDR3 reads CASSLHRGNEKLFF. The CDR3 DNA reads TGTGCCAGCAGCTTGCACAGGGGGAATGAAAAACTGTTTTTT. Full variable domain (rest looked up from reference TRBV7-9 and TRBJ1-4): DTGVSQNPRHKITKRGQNVTFRCDPISEHNRLYWYRQTLGQGPEFLTYFQNEAQLEKSRLLSDRFSAERPKGSFSTLEIQRTEQGDSAMYLCASSLHRGNEKLFFGSGTQLSVL.